Below are 29 T cell receptor beta chains sequenced from a single sample in a study of T-cell memory formation after mild COVID-19. TCRdb recomputed calls from the 5' RACE reads with MiXCR, one row per CDR3 protein. The sample consists of roughly 340,000 distinct CDR3 sequences, approximately 15% of them appearing once. Sequencing was done on a sample of PBMCs or a T cell subset sorted from them (not recorded which). Every receptor here comes from a man aged 18 to 30 who had mild COVID-19 (a few samples of this study predate the infection). Cell type and time point are not known.

The sample holds a few counts of this clonotype. The chain carries TRBV2 and TRBJ1-5; no reliable D call. The CDR3 extends over 15 amino acids. CDR1 is SNHLY, CDR2 FYNNEI, per germline. V was pared by 6 bases and J by 7 bases, with 19 bases between. The CDR3 DNA follows: TGTGCCAGCAGCCGCACCTCAAGTTTGGGGCAGCCCCAGCATTTT. Protein sequence: CASSRTSSLGQPQHF.

This chain joins TRBV19 and TRBJ2-1; possibly TRBD1 for D (5 bases). Between the trimmed V and J ends, which lost 4 bases and 2 bases, there was a span of 15 bases. From germline, CDR1 is LNHDA and CDR2 SQIVND (reference sequence). This CDR3 region has 16 residues. DNA of the CDR3: TGTGCCAGTAGTAACAGGAGATTTCGCGCCTACAATGAGCAGTTCTTC. Protein: CASSNRRFRAYNEQFF.

This clonotype was detected only a few times. The gene calls are TRBV7-2 and TRBJ1-2; possible D gene TRBD1, 6 bases. V was clipped by 4 bases and J by 3 bases, with 12 bases between them. The CDR3 spans 14 residues. From germline, CDR1 is SGHTA and CDR2 FQGNSA. CDR3: CASSSGGRDYGYTF. The CDR3, as DNA: TGTGCCAGCAGCTCGGGGGGGCGGGACTATGGCTACACCTTC.

This clonotype was observed a few times. This sequence joins TRBV7-9 and TRBJ1-6; 9 bases agree with TRBD1. Germline trimming cut 5 bases from V and 6 bases from J; bases unmatched to any gene: 11. Germline V gives CDR1 SEHNR, CDR2 FQNEAQ (reference sequence). The CDR3 has 17 amino acids. The CDR3 is CASSPHGLDRGNSPLHF. In DNA form, the CDR3 reads TGTGCCAGCAGCCCACACGGACTGGACAGGGGTAATTCACCCCTCCACTTT.

This clonotype was observed a handful of times. The rearrangement joins TRBV5-1 to TRBJ2-7; 8 nucleotides match TRBD1. The V gene end was trimmed by 4 bases and the J gene end by 11 bases; junction bases not matched to a gene: 14. Germline V CDR1 and CDR2: SGHRS, YFSETQ. The CDR3 extends over 14 amino acids. The CDR3 reads CASSIGPGQEKKYF. CDR3 bases: TGCGCCAGCAGCATAGGTCCGGGACAGGAGAAGAAGTACTTC.

This clonotype was detected a few times. V and J are TRBV11-2 and TRBJ2-2, with D unclear. Deletions cut 1 base from V and 6 bases from J, with 6 bases between. The germline gives CDR1 SGHAT, CDR2 FQNNGV. The CDR3 extends over 13 amino acids. CDR3 nucleotide sequence: TGTGCCAGCAGCTTAGTGGATCCCGGGGAGCTGTTTTTT. Translated: CASSLVDPGELFF.

This rearrangement joins TRBV7-2 to TRBJ1-5, with D unclear. The germline gives CDR1 SGHTA, CDR2 FQGNSA. CDR3 length equals 12 residues. The ends were cut back, 5 bases at V and 6 bases at J, with 8 bases in the middle. The CDR3 nucleotides read TGTGCCAGCAGCCCCGATGGTCAGCCCCAGCATTTT. Translated: CASSPDGQPQHF. Together with reference TRBV7-2 and TRBJ1-5, the CDR3 gives the full variable domain: GAGVSQSPSNKVTEKGKDVELRCDPISGHTALYWYRQSLGQGLEFLIYFQGNSAPDKSGLPSDRFSAERTGGSVSTLTIQRTQQEDSAVYLCASSPDGQPQHFGDGTRLSIL.

This clonotype showed up just a few times. CDR3 nucleotides: TGTGCCAGCAGTTCCTATGGGGGTGGATTGTCCTATAATTCACCCCTCCACTTT. Translated, it gives CASSSYGGGLSYNSPLHF. This sequence joins TRBV12-3 or TRBV12-4 and TRBJ1-6; TRBD1 might be the D (5 bases). Trimming stripped 4 bases from V and 1 base from J, with 17 bases between. The CDR3 length is 18 residues.

In its sample, this clonotype was seen many times. The chain employs TRBV6-5 and TRBJ1-1; no clear D gene. Germline V CDR1 and CDR2: MNHEY, SVGAGI. CDR3 length equals 14 residues. The ends were cut back, 2 bases at V and 5 bases at J, with 12 bases in the middle. Here the CDR3 reads CASSYRRPGTEAFF. As DNA, the CDR3 is TGTGCCAGCAGTTACCGTCGGCCAGGTACTGAAGCTTTCTTT.

The CDR3 reads CASSASGGLEAFF. In DNA form, the CDR3 reads TGTGCCAGCAGTGCCTCAGGGGGCCTTGAAGCTTTCTTT. V and J are TRBV12-3 or TRBV12-4 and TRBJ1-1; 8 nucleotides agree with TRBD1. The CDR3 totals 13 residues. The ends lost 5 bases at V and 7 bases at J; junction bases unmatched: 6.

J is TRBJ2-2 and V is TRBV9, with unresolved D. Germline V CDR1 and CDR2: SGDLS, YYNGEE. The CDR3 runs 13 residues. Trimming cost V 0 bases and J 4 bases, with 4 bases left between them. CDR3 nucleotides: TGTGCCAGCAGCGTAGAAGCCACCGGGGAGCTGTTTTTT. Amino acid sequence: CASSVEATGELFF.

This clonotype has a handful of counts. The V gene is TRBV6-6, the J gene TRBJ2-1; unclear D gene. CDR1 and CDR2 from the germline V gene are MNHNY and SVGAGI (reference sequence). V lost 5 bases to trimming and J lost 1 base, with 15 bases between them. The CDR3 length is 16 residues. This CDR3 is CASSPPLLGSYNEQFF. In nucleotides, the CDR3 is TGTGCCAGCAGTCCCCCACTCTTGGGGTCCTACAATGAGCAGTTCTTC.

The V gene is TRBV4-3, the J gene TRBJ2-2; a weak D match, TRBD1 (5 bases). Deletions cut 5 bases from V and 0 bases from J, with 7 bases between. The CDR3 loop spans 14 amino acids. Germline V lookup: CDR1 LGHNA, CDR2 YSLEER. The CDR3 region has the DNA TGCGCCAGCAGCGGACACCCGAACACCGGGGAGCTGTTTTTT. It translates to CASSGHPNTGELFF.

In this sample, this clonotype turned up a few times. As DNA, the CDR3 is TGCGCCAGCAGCCCCGGGACACCGTATGGCTACACCTTC. It is translated as CASSPGTPYGYTF. The chain is built from TRBV5-1 and TRBJ1-2, with D perhaps matching TRBD1 (6 bases). Germline V gene data show CDR1 as SGHRS and CDR2 as YFSETQ. Trimming shortened V by 4 bases and J by 5 bases, and 12 bases separated the two germline ends. The CDR3 has 13 amino acids.

This clonotype was seen a few times. This sequence joins TRBV7-2 and TRBJ2-1; 13 nucleotides align to TRBD2. The germline CDR1 and CDR2 sequences are SGHTA and FQGNSA. V gave up 4 bases and J gave up 4 bases; unmatched junction bases: 4. CDR3 size: 16 residues. CDR3 sequence reads: CASSSGLAGKYNEQFF. The CDR3 DNA is TGTGCCAGCAGCTCGGGACTAGCGGGGAAGTACAATGAGCAGTTCTTC.

This sequence joins TRBV5-1 and TRBJ1-2, with a tentative D call TRBD1 (6 bases). Deletions cut 3 bases from V and 1 base from J, with 19 bases between. This CDR3 spans 17 amino acids. The germline CDR1 and CDR2 sequences are SGHRS and YFSETQ. CDR3 loop: CASSSTGWTAYNYGYTF. CDR3 sequence (DNA): TGCGCCAGCAGCTCGACTGGTTGGACAGCCTATAACTATGGCTACACCTTC.

This clonotype turned up a few times. This chain connects TRBV30 to TRBJ2-1; 9 bases are shared with TRBD2. The V segment lost 4 bases and the J segment 9 bases; nucleotides outside the gene matches: 13. Germline V gene lookup returns CDR1 GTSNPN and CDR2 SVGIG (reference sequence). There are 15 residues in the CDR3. The CDR3: CAWTESASGESEQFF. The CDR3 DNA sequence: TGTGCCTGGACTGAGTCGGCTAGCGGGGAAAGTGAGCAGTTCTTC.

This sequence joins TRBV12-3 or TRBV12-4 and TRBJ2-3; D may be TRBD1 (6 bases). This CDR3 contains 14 residues. This CDR3 reads CATQWGRRTDTQYF. Written as DNA, the CDR3 is TGTGCTACCCAATGGGGGCGACGGACAGATACGCAGTATTTT.

About this clonotype: A much larger clone lies a single base off, so this may be a read error. The chain couples TRBV4-3 to TRBJ1-4; D is perhaps TRBD1 (5 bases). V shed 0 bases and J shed 8 bases, with 7 bases lying between them. This CDR3 has 13 amino acids. Per germline, CDR1 LGHNA and CDR2 YSLEER. The CDR3 reads CASSQDRGEKLFF. CDR3 nucleotides: TGCGCCAGCAGCCAAGATCGGGGGGAAAAACTGTTTTTT.

The J gene is TRBJ1-2, the V gene TRBV21-1. TRBV21-1 is a pseudogene segment. This CDR3 contains 10 residues. The CDR3, as DNA: TGTGCCAGCAGCGCGAGAGTCTACACCTTC. It encodes CASSARVYTF.

CDR3 region: CASSLVQYEQYF. CDR3 in DNA: TGTGCCAGCAGCTTAGTCCAGTACGAGCAGTACTTC. J is TRBJ2-7 and V is TRBV7-9; no clear D gene. The germline CDR1 and CDR2 sequences are SEHNR and FQNEAQ (reference sequence). Deletions cut 1 base from V and 4 bases from J, with 5 bases between. There are 12 residues in the CDR3. The full variable domain, in which reference TRBV7-9 and TRBJ2-7 provide the parts outside the CDR3, is DTGVSQNPRHKITKRGQNVTFRCDPISEHNRLYWYRQTLGQGPEFLTYFQNEAQLEKSRLLSDRFSAERPKGSFSTLEIQRTEQGDSAMYLCASSLVQYEQYFGPGTRLTVT.

The CDR3 region has the DNA TGTGCCAGCAGTTTTAGAGGGGGGGCCCTCGGCGGGGAGCTGTTTTTT. It encodes CASSFRGGALGGELFF. V gene TRBV27 combines with J gene TRBJ2-2; a possible D gene is TRBD2 (7 bases). The CDR3 has 16 residues. CDR1 is MNHEY and CDR2 is SMNVEV in the germline V gene (reference sequence). The V gene lost 3 bases and the J gene lost 7 bases, with 18 bases spanning the gap.

The chain carries TRBV6-6 and TRBJ1-6; no clear D. Germline assignment: CDR1 MNHNY and CDR2 SVGAGI (reference sequence). The V and J ends lost 2 bases and 7 bases respectively, with 9 bases between them. CDR3 length equals 14 residues. The CDR3 coding sequence is TGTGCCAGCAGTTACACGGGGTTAAATTCACCCCTCCACTTT. Amino acids: CASSYTGLNSPLHF.

This clonotype has a handful of counts. The rearrangement joins TRBV12-3 or TRBV12-4 to TRBJ2-7, with D possibly TRBD1 on 5 matching bases. The CDR3 contains 14 residues. The V end was cut by 2 bases, the J end by 2 bases, with 10 bases between. CDR3 sequence reads: CASSLFQGTYEQYF. The CDR3 bases are TGTGCCAGCAGTTTATTTCAGGGAACCTACGAGCAGTACTTC.

The CDR3 bases are TGTGCCAGTAGTTCCAAACCCCCCACAGATACGCAGTATTTT. It is translated as CASSSKPPTDTQYF. V is TRBV19 and J is TRBJ2-3, with D uncertain. The germline V gene has CDR1 LNHDA and CDR2 SQIVND (reference sequence). V shed 5 bases and J shed 2 bases, with 11 bases lying between them. CDR3 size: 14 residues. Together with reference TRBV19 and TRBJ2-3, the CDR3 gives the full variable domain: DGGITQSPKYLFRKEGQNVTLSCEQNLNHDAMYWYRQDPGQGLRLIYYSQIVNDFQKGDIAEGYSVSREKKESFPLTVTSAQKNPTAFYLCASSSKPPTDTQYFGPGTRLTVL.

In its sample, this clonotype was seen a few times. In nucleotides, the CDR3 is TGTGCCAGCAAGAGCATATACAATGAGCAGTTCTTC. Its protein product is CASKSIYNEQFF. V and J are TRBV2 and TRBJ2-1; D uncertain. CDR3 length equals 12 residues. Trimming removed 7 bases at V and 4 bases at J, with 8 bases between. Per germline, CDR1 SNHLY and CDR2 FYNNEI.

The chain couples TRBV6-4 to TRBJ2-3; possible D gene TRBD1, 7 bases. This CDR3 has 15 amino acids. V shed 2 bases and J shed 4 bases, with 13 bases lying between them. CDR1 is MRHNA, CDR2 SNTAGT, per germline. Here the CDR3 DNA reads TGTGCCAGCAGTGACGGCCAGGGGGGCCCAGATACGCAGTATTTT. This translates into CASSDGQGGPDTQYF.

This clonotype appeared a few times. CDR3: CASSFEGAQEQYV. In DNA, the CDR3 is TGTGCCAGCAGCTTTGAGGGGGCTCAAGAGCAGTACGTC. This chain connects TRBV7-8 to TRBJ2-7, with 7 bases matching TRBD1. In germline, CDR1 is SGHVS, CDR2 FQNEAQ. V was pared by 3 bases and J by 7 bases, with 6 bases of the junction left unmatched. The CDR3 runs 13 residues.

The CDR3: CASTPPSSGNTIYF. In DNA, the CDR3 is TGTGCCAGCACTCCTCCCTCCTCTGGAAACACCATATATTTT. This chain uses TRBV12-3 or TRBV12-4 with TRBJ1-3; no reliable D call. The CDR3 runs 14 residues. The V gene lost 7 bases and the J gene lost 0 bases, with 10 bases spanning the gap.